A selection of T cell receptor beta chains follows, all from one sample in a study of CD8 T cells in ankylosing spondylitis. TCRdb re-called the 5' RACE reads with MiXCR, one entry per CDR3 protein. Of 350,000 or so distinct CDR3 sequences listed, more than 9% are singletons. Sequencing was performed on blood, either unsorted or a sorted T cell fraction (not recorded which). These receptors all stem from a female donor with ankylosing spondylitis or in good health (not recorded which). Each CDR3 is given with its conserved first and last residue. A D gene is named only where the DNA matches it firmly. The size entry is marked missing in some rows and otherwise reads once, few, many or a size class.

clone size,V gene,D gene,J gene,CDR3 protein,CDR3 DNA
many,TRBV6-5,-,TRBJ2-7,CASSYEGLAYEQYF,TGTGCCAGCAGTTACGAGGGGCTAGCCTACGAGCAGTACTTC
many,TRBV6-1,-,TRBJ2-2,CASSLISGFHTGELFF,TGTGCCAGCAGTCTCATCTCCGGGTTCCACACCGGGGAGCTGTTTTTT
many,TRBV5-1,TRBD1,TRBJ2-3,CASSLGTGRTDTQYF,TGCGCCAGCAGCTTAGGGACAGGGCGCACAGATACGCAGTATTTT
few,TRBV2,-,TRBJ2-7,CASSPFPYEQYF,TGTGCCAGCAGTCCGTTCCCCTACGAGCAGTACTTC
few,TRBV20-1,TRBD2,TRBJ2-1,CSARGGLAGGLYNEQFF,TGCAGTGCAAGGGGGGGGCTAGCGGGAGGGCTGTACAATGAGCAGTTCTTC
many,TRBV6-1,TRBD2,TRBJ2-1,CASRTSGYNEQFF,TGTGCCAGCCGGACTAGCGGGTACAATGAGCAGTTCTTC
many,TRBV25-1,TRBD2,TRBJ2-5,CASSVPGGATQYF,TGTGCCAGCAGTGTCCCGGGGGGAGCGACCCAGTACTTC
many,TRBV20-1,TRBD1,TRBJ2-3,CSAPDRRSTDTQYF,TGCAGTGCACCGGACAGGAGGAGCACAGATACGCAGTATTTT
-,TRBV6-1,TRBD2,TRBJ2-2,CASSALGLASGELFF,TGTGCCAGCAGTGCCCTAGGACTAGCGTCCGGGGAGCTGTTTTTT
many,TRBV12-3/TRBV12-4,TRBD1,TRBJ2-7,CASSPQNRGRYEQYF,TGTGCCAGCAGCCCCCAAAACAGGGGGCGCTACGAGCAGTACTTC
many,TRBV18,TRBD1,TRBJ2-7,CASSPGGHSYEQYF,TGTGCCAGCTCTCCAGGGGGCCACTCCTACGAGCAGTACTTC
many,TRBV10-1,TRBD1,TRBJ2-3,CASSDHRGNTDTQYF,TGCGCCAGCAGTGACCACAGGGGGAACACAGATACGCAGTATTTT
many,TRBV20-1,-,TRBJ2-5,CSARDVPREAQYF,TGCAGTGCTCGGGACGTCCCCCGCGAGGCCCAGTACTTC
-,TRBV7-6,-,TRBJ2-7,CASSLEPGIHEQYF,TGTGCCAGCAGCTTAGAGCCAGGGATTCACGAGCAGTACTTC
many,TRBV5-1,-,TRBJ2-7,CASSSRDSFSYEQYF,TGCGCCAGCAGCAGCCGGGACTCCTTCTCCTACGAGCAGTACTTC
few,TRBV10-1,TRBD1,TRBJ2-7,CASSEGFGTGSFMQYF,TGCGCCAGCAGTGAAGGGTTTGGGACAGGGAGTTTCATGCAGTACTTC
few,TRBV7-2,-,TRBJ2-2,CASSFNRDGELFF,TGTGCCAGCAGCTTCAACAGGGACGGGGAGCTGTTTTTT
many,TRBV20-1,-,TRBJ2-7,CSAKEVEQYF,TGCAGTGCTAAGGAAGTCGAGCAGTACTTC
-,TRBV5-5,TRBD2,TRBJ2-3,CASSLGLAVTSTDTQYF,TGTGCCAGCAGTCTAGGACTAGCGGTAACTAGCACAGATACGCAGTATTTT
few,TRBV5-6,-,TRBJ2-5,CASSLDVAGETQYF,TGTGCCAGCAGCCTGGACGTAGCAGGAGAGACCCAGTACTTC
-,TRBV18,-,TRBJ1-1,CASSVLTDPNTEAFF,TGTGCCAGCTCAGTCTTGACAGACCCGAACACTGAAGCTTTCTTT
many,TRBV20-1,-,TRBJ2-7,CSASGFDTVGDEQYF,TGCAGTGCTAGTGGCTTTGACACCGTGGGGGACGAGCAGTACTTC
many,TRBV10-3,-,TRBJ2-1,CAIRKASDLGNEQFF,TGTGCCATCAGGAAAGCCTCGGACCTGGGGAATGAGCAGTTCTTC
many,TRBV11-2,TRBD2,TRBJ2-7,CASSRGTSGNYEQYF,TGTGCCAGCAGCCGAGGGACTAGCGGAAACTACGAGCAGTACTTC
few,TRBV20-1,-,TRBJ2-3,CSARGGASGDTQYF,TGCAGTGCTAGAGGCGGGGCTTCAGGAGATACGCAGTATTTT
many,TRBV12-3/TRBV12-4,-,TRBJ2-1,CASRTERYNEQFF,TGTGCCAGCAGGACGGAGCGTTACAATGAGCAGTTCTTC
few,TRBV18,-,TRBJ1-2,CASSEQPFGYGYTF,TGTGCCAGCTCAGAACAGCCCTTCGGCTATGGCTACACCTTC
-,TRBV7-2,-,TRBJ1-4,CASSGILTGSNEKLFF,TGTGCCAGCAGCGGAATCCTGACAGGTTCTAATGAAAAACTGTTTTTT
many,TRBV12-3/TRBV12-4,-,TRBJ1-5,CASSFTTGRQPQHF,TGTGCCAGCAGTTTTACGACAGGAAGACAGCCCCAGCATTTT
many,TRBV20-1,TRBD2,TRBJ2-1,CSARDLGLAKDEQFF,TGCAGTGCTAGAGATCTGGGACTAGCGAAGGATGAGCAGTTCTTC
many,TRBV5-6,-,TRBJ2-1,CASSLRGSYYNEQFF,TGTGCCAGCAGCTTGCGGGGGTCGTACTACAATGAGCAGTTCTTC
-,TRBV5-1,TRBD1,TRBJ1-6,CASRFRGEDSPLHF,TGCGCCAGCAGGTTCAGGGGGGAAGATTCACCCCTCCACTTT
-,TRBV20-1,-,TRBJ2-5,CSASVPTETQYF,TGCAGTGCTAGCGTACCTACAGAGACCCAGTACTTC
many,TRBV6-2/TRBV6-3,-,TRBJ2-7,CASGARDSFKPYEQYF,TGTGCCAGCGGGGCGAGAGACAGCTTCAAACCCTACGAGCAGTACTTC
many,TRBV7-2,-,TRBJ2-2,CASSLGGQNTGELFF,TGTGCCAGCAGCTTAGGCGGACAGAACACCGGGGAGCTGTTTTTT
many,TRBV5-1,TRBD1,TRBJ2-3,CASSNRDRFSTDTQYF,TGCGCCAGCAGTAACCGGGACAGGTTTAGCACAGATACGCAGTATTTT
many,TRBV20-1,TRBD2,TRBJ2-7,CSASSPSGNTYEQYF,TGCAGTGCTAGCAGTCCGAGCGGGAACACCTACGAGCAGTACTTC
few,TRBV24-1,TRBD1,TRBJ2-1,CATSDRGRRINEQFF,TGTGCCACCAGTGACAGGGGGCGCCGGATCAATGAGCAGTTCTTC
-,TRBV9,-,TRBJ2-1,CASSPGTCSYNEQFF,TGTGCCAGCAGCCCCGGGACTTGCAGCTACAATGAGCAGTTCTTC
few,TRBV20-1,-,TRBJ2-5,CSATLTAKRGAQYF,TGCAGTGCTACCCTAACCGCCAAGAGAGGGGCCCAGTACTTC
-,TRBV19,-,TRBJ1-2,CASSIQGLVGYTF,TGTGCCAGTAGTATTCAGGGGCTCGTTGGCTACACCTTC
many,TRBV27,-,TRBJ1-1,CASSSTPNTEAFF,TGTGCCAGCAGTTCCACACCTAACACTGAAGCTTTCTTT